This TCR beta chain is drawn from a study of cytotoxic CD8 clonotypes in ibrutinib-treated CLL. Overall study: Recorded responses included about 25 partial and 2 complete; following median 68 months, approximately 14 stayed remitted and 12 progressed.

Repertoires were generated with immunoSEQ multiplex PCR, while TCRdb's copy carries only in-frame clones and drops some. Of about 160,000 clones listed, more than 80% are singletons. CDR1 and CDR2 from the germline V gene are MGHRA and YSYEKL. V shed 0 bases and J 1 base; nucleotides not matched to a gene: 6. The CDR3 totals 17 residues. Around 2 micrograms of genomic DNA (from cryopreserved PBMCs) were used for TCR beta libraries. The source was PBMCs, collected after 24 months of ibrutinib treatment. This sequence joins TRBV4-1 and TRBJ1-5; 7 bases are shared with TRBD1. The sequence came from a human donor with chronic lymphocytic leukemia. DNA for the CDR3: TGCGCCAGCAGCCAAGATCCGAACAGGGGAAGCAATCAGCCCCAGCATTTT. Amino acid sequence: CASSQDPNRGSNQPQHF.